This is a list of T cell receptor beta chains from one sample in a study of blood T cell repertoires in COVID-19. The data were produced by immunoSEQ multiplex PCR, yet TCRdb's version contains in-frame clones alone and is incomplete. Of around 80,000 clones in the sample, approximately 85% were seen once. The specimen sequenced was peripheral blood. These receptors were taken from a man aged 50 to 59 with COVID-19, enrolled during active disease. Both conserved end residues are part of each CDR3. Each record gives: clone size, D gene, V gene, J gene, CDR3 DNA, CDR3 protein. The D gene is left open where the match is weak. Size is omitted from some rows. Given values are once, few, many or a class for expanded clones.

size: few; D: -; V: TRBV7-2; J: TRBJ1-3; DNA: TGTGCCAGCAGCTTAGTACAATTCTCTGGAAACACCATATATTTT; CDR3: CASSLVQFSGNTIYF
size: -; D: TRBD1; V: TRBV3-1/TRBV3-2; J: TRBJ1-6; DNA: TGTGCCAGCAGCCTCAGACAGGGCAATTCACCCCTCCACTTT; CDR3: CASSLRQGNSPLHF
size: -; D: -; V: TRBV3-1/TRBV3-2; J: TRBJ2-3; DNA: TGTGCCAGCAGCCAAGATCTTACGAGGGGGACAGATACGCAGTATTTT; CDR3: CASSQDLTRGTDTQYF
size: once; D: -; V: TRBV18; J: TRBJ2-5; DNA: TGTGCCAGCTCACCCGAAGAGACCCAGTACTTC; CDR3: CASSPEETQYF
size: -; D: TRBD1; V: TRBV10-1; J: TRBJ2-7; DNA: TGCGCCAGCAGTGAGTCCGGGGACAGGGCTTACGAGCAGTACTTC; CDR3: CASSESGDRAYEQYF
size: -; D: -; V: TRBV28; J: TRBJ1-3; DNA: TGTGCCAGCAGTCCCCAGGGGCCCATTAGGGGAAACACCATATATTTT; CDR3: CASSPQGPIRGNTIYF
size: few; D: -; V: TRBV5-4; J: TRBJ1-3; DNA: TGTGCCAGCAGCTTGAGGGGGGGGAGTGGAAACACCATATATTTT; CDR3: CASSLRGGSGNTIYF
size: -; D: -; V: TRBV20-1; J: TRBJ1-5; DNA: TGCAGTGCTAGTCAGGGCTCAAATCAGCCCCAGCATTTT; CDR3: CSASQGSNQPQHF
size: -; D: -; V: TRBV18; J: TRBJ2-7; DNA: TGTGCCAGCTCACCACCAAACAGGGAGGGGTACGAGCAGTACTTC; CDR3: CASSPPNREGYEQYF
size: -; D: TRBD2; V: TRBV30; J: TRBJ2-7; DNA: TGTGCCTTAAGGACTAGCGGGATCATCTACGAGCAGTACTTC; CDR3: CALRTSGIIYEQYF
size: -; D: TRBD1; V: TRBV7-3; J: TRBJ1-1; DNA: TGTGCCAGCAGCGTCGGACAGGGGGCCAACACTGAAGCTTTCTTT; CDR3: CASSVGQGANTEAFF
size: -; D: -; V: TRBV19; J: TRBJ1-4; DNA: TGTGCCAGTAGTATTCGGTCCCCCAGAATAGGGGGTGTCGGCGAAAAACTGTTTTTT; CDR3: CASSIRSPRIGGVGEKLFF
size: -; D: -; V: TRBV6-5; J: TRBJ1-1; DNA: TGTGCCAGCACTAACGGGAACACTGAAGCTTTCTTT; CDR3: CASTNGNTEAFF
size: -; D: TRBD2; V: TRBV7-9; J: TRBJ2-1; DNA: TGTGCCAGCAGGCCCGGACTAGCGGGAGACAATGAGCAGTTCTTC; CDR3: CASRPGLAGDNEQFF
size: few; D: -; V: TRBV6-2/TRBV6-3; J: TRBJ2-2; DNA: TGTGCCAGCAGTTACTCGTTAAGCGGTCACGGGGAGCTGTTTTTT; CDR3: CASSYSLSGHGELFF
size: -; D: TRBD1; V: TRBV7-9; J: TRBJ2-7; DNA: TGTGCCAGCAGCTTAGGAGGAACAGGGGGCGTCGACGAGCAGTACTTC; CDR3: CASSLGGTGGVDEQYF
size: once; D: TRBD1; V: TRBV5-1; J: TRBJ2-4; DNA: TGCGCCAGCAGCTTGGGGGGACAGGAAAACATTCAGTACTTC; CDR3: CASSLGGQENIQYF
size: -; D: TRBD2; V: TRBV4-1; J: TRBJ2-2; DNA: TGCGCCAGCAGCCAAGGCGCGGGAGGAGGCACCGGGGAGCTGTTTTTT; CDR3: CASSQGAGGGTGELFF
size: -; D: -; V: TRBV30; J: TRBJ2-5; DNA: TGTGCCTGGACGCTAAAAGAGACCCAGTACTTC; CDR3: CAWTLKETQYF
size: -; D: TRBD1; V: TRBV6-5; J: TRBJ1-2; DNA: TGTGCCACCCAGGACAGGCGGGTCTATGGCTACACCTTC; CDR3: CATQDRRVYGYTF
size: -; D: -; V: TRBV18; J: TRBJ2-1; DNA: TGTGCCAGCTCACCACCGGGCGGGAATGAGCAGTTCTTC; CDR3: CASSPPGGNEQFF
size: -; D: -; V: TRBV10-3; J: TRBJ1-5; DNA: TGTGCCATCTCCGGAGACAATCAGCCCCAGCATTTT; CDR3: CAISGDNQPQHF
size: few; D: TRBD2; V: TRBV11-2; J: TRBJ2-1; DNA: TGTGCCAGCAATAGCGGGAGCTACAATGAGCAGTTCTTC; CDR3: CASNSGSYNEQFF
size: few; D: TRBD1; V: TRBV6-5; J: TRBJ1-6; DNA: TGTGCCAGCAGCTTGACAGGGACAAATTCACCCCTCCACTTT; CDR3: CASSLTGTNSPLHF
size: once; D: -; V: TRBV7-9; J: TRBJ1-1; DNA: TGTGCCAGCAGCTTATCTCAAGGGAGAACTGAAGCTTTCTTT; CDR3: CASSLSQGRTEAFF
size: -; D: TRBD1; V: TRBV2; J: TRBJ2-5; DNA: TGTGCCAGCAGAGACCAGACGGGTAGGGGGCCACAAGAGACCCAGTACTTC; CDR3: CASRDQTGRGPQETQYF
size: -; D: TRBD1; V: TRBV6-5; J: TRBJ2-7; DNA: TGTGCCAGCAGGGGGGACAGAAACGAGCAGTACTTC; CDR3: CASRGDRNEQYF
size: -; D: -; V: TRBV24-1; J: TRBJ1-5; DNA: TGTGCCACCATGGGGAGAAATAGCAATCAGCCCCAGCATTTT; CDR3: CATMGRNSNQPQHF
size: -; D: -; V: TRBV29-1; J: TRBJ1-1; DNA: TGCAGCGTTGAAGAGTCCATGAACACTGAAGCTTTCTTT; CDR3: CSVEESMNTEAFF
size: -; D: TRBD2; V: TRBV5-1; J: TRBJ2-4; DNA: TGCGCCAGCAGCTTGGTCCCAGCGGGAGGGCCGGGCATTCAGTACTTC; CDR3: CASSLVPAGGPGIQYF
size: -; D: -; V: TRBV29-1; J: TRBJ1-1; DNA: TGCAGCGTTGATCAGGGTCACACTGAAGCTTTCTTT; CDR3: CSVDQGHTEAFF
size: -; D: -; V: TRBV30; J: TRBJ1-3; DNA: TGTGCCTGGGAAACAGGCAGCTCTGGAAACACCATATATTTT; CDR3: CAWETGSSGNTIYF
size: once; D: TRBD2; V: TRBV30; J: TRBJ2-5; DNA: TGTGCCTGGAGTGATGGCAGGGAGGGGGAGACCCAGTACTTC; CDR3: CAWSDGREGETQYF
size: -; D: TRBD1; V: TRBV20-1; J: TRBJ1-4; DNA: TGCAGTGCTAGTGTCCGGGACAGCAATGAAAAACTGTTTTTT; CDR3: CSASVRDSNEKLFF
size: -; D: TRBD1; V: TRBV24-1; J: TRBJ2-1; DNA: TGTGCCACCAGTGAACCTGGACAGGGGTTGGATGAGCAGTTCTTC; CDR3: CATSEPGQGLDEQFF
size: -; D: TRBD1; V: TRBV18; J: TRBJ1-2; DNA: TGTGCCAGCTCACCACCCGGGACAGTCTATGGCTACACCTTC; CDR3: CASSPPGTVYGYTF
size: -; D: -; V: TRBV27; J: TRBJ1-1; DNA: TGTGCCAGCAGTTTCTACGCTCGGAACACTGAAGCTTTCTTT; CDR3: CASSFYARNTEAFF
size: -; D: -; V: TRBV19; J: TRBJ1-6; DNA: TGTGCCAGTAGCCAAACAGGGTATAATTCACCCCTCCACTTT; CDR3: CASSQTGYNSPLHF
size: -; D: -; V: TRBV2; J: TRBJ2-7; DNA: TGTGCCAGCAATCCGGACAGAAACTCCTACGAGCAGTACTTC; CDR3: CASNPDRNSYEQYF
size: -; D: -; V: TRBV19; J: TRBJ1-4; DNA: TGTGCCAGTCGCGTGGAGGGACTAACTAATGAAAAACTGTTTTTT; CDR3: CASRVEGLTNEKLFF
size: -; D: TRBD1; V: TRBV19; J: TRBJ1-2; DNA: TGTGCCAGTAGAAAAGCAGGGGACAGCTATGGCTACACCTTC; CDR3: CASRKAGDSYGYTF